This is a list of T cell receptor beta chains from one sample in a study of shared clonotypes between healthy human individuals. Produced via immunoSEQ multiplex PCR; TCRdb's table is partial and in-frame only. The data show 490,000 or so clones, with roughly 85% seen just once and approximately 12% held by the top ten. Material: PBMCs. These receptors were obtained from a woman between 40 and 50 years old in good health. Some clones in this sample may be carry-over from other donors' samples. The CDR3 runs from the conserved cysteine through the conserved F or W. A D gene is named only where the DNA matches it firmly. Part of the rows lack a size; the others show once, few, many or a class for expanded clones.

CDR3: CASSLAGPDTQYF
DNA: TGTGCCAGCAGTTTAGCAGGCCCAGATACGCAGTATTTT
J: TRBJ2-3
D: NA
V: TRBV28
size: NA

CDR3: CASSRRERGAYEQYF
DNA: TGTGCCAGCAGCCGGCGGGAACGGGGGGCCTACGAGCAGTACTTC
J: TRBJ2-7
D: TRBD2
V: TRBV6-6
size: once

CDR3: CASSPVQVTDTQYF
DNA: TGTGCCAGCAGCCCGGTCCAGGTCACAGATACGCAGTATTTT
J: TRBJ2-3
D: NA
V: TRBV6-6
size: NA

CDR3: CSARGYQPQHF
DNA: TGCAGTGCCAGGGGATATCAGCCCCAGCATTTT
J: TRBJ1-5
D: NA
V: TRBV20-1
size: NA

CDR3: CASRWKDTGELFF
DNA: TGTGCCAGCAGATGGAAGGACACCGGGGAGCTGTTTTTT
J: TRBJ2-2
D: NA
V: TRBV2
size: NA

CDR3: CASEGFGRSDGYTF
DNA: TGTGCCAGCGAGGGGTTTGGCAGGTCTGATGGCTACACCTTC
J: TRBJ1-2
D: NA
V: TRBV2
size: many

CDR3: CASSPLVGQETQYF
DNA: TGTGCCAGCTCACCCCTAGTGGGCCAAGAGACCCAGTACTTC
J: TRBJ2-5
D: NA
V: TRBV18
size: few

CDR3: CAWSVRASNQPQHF
DNA: TGTGCCTGGAGTGTACGAGCTAGCAATCAGCCCCAGCATTTT
J: TRBJ1-5
D: NA
V: TRBV30
size: NA

CDR3: CATSRSILAGHETQYF
DNA: TGTGCCACCAGCAGATCGATACTAGCGGGCCATGAGACCCAGTACTTC
J: TRBJ2-5
D: TRBD2
V: TRBV15
size: NA

CDR3: CASSQALGGTEAFF
DNA: TGTGCCAGCAGCCAGGCCCTCGGGGGCACTGAAGCTTTCTTT
J: TRBJ1-1
D: NA
V: TRBV7-9
size: once

CDR3: CASSPSIGSGADTQYF
DNA: TGCGCCAGCAGCCCATCGATCGGGAGTGGGGCAGATACGCAGTATTTT
J: TRBJ2-3
D: NA
V: TRBV4-3
size: few

CDR3: CASSHQSGTSGRNEQFF
DNA: TGTGCCAGCAGCCACCAGTCGGGGACTAGCGGGAGGAATGAGCAGTTCTTC
J: TRBJ2-1
D: TRBD2
V: TRBV7-2
size: NA

CDR3: CASSWGRGTEAFF
DNA: TGTGCCAGTAGTTGGGGGAGGGGCACTGAAGCTTTCTTT
J: TRBJ1-1
D: NA
V: TRBV19
size: few

CDR3: CASSAGHHSFF
DNA: TGTGCCAGCAGCGCGGGACACCACTCTTTCTTT
J: TRBJ1-1
D: NA
V: TRBV14
size: few

CDR3: CASSLGGDFSSYNEQFF
DNA: TGTGCCAGCAGCTTGGGAGGGGACTTCAGCTCCTACAATGAGCAGTTCTTC
J: TRBJ2-1
D: TRBD2
V: TRBV13
size: NA

CDR3: CASSLTGFGRTDTQYF
DNA: TGCGCCAGCAGCTTGACAGGGTTTGGACGCACAGATACGCAGTATTTT
J: TRBJ2-3
D: NA
V: TRBV5-1
size: NA

CDR3: CASGSVEEGTDTQYF
DNA: TGCGCCAGCGGGTCGGTAGAGGAGGGCACAGATACGCAGTATTTT
J: TRBJ2-3
D: NA
V: TRBV10-1
size: once

CDR3: CASRGGYEQYF
DNA: TGTGCCAGCAGGGGGGGTTACGAGCAGTACTTC
J: TRBJ2-7
D: NA
V: TRBV27
size: NA

CDR3: CASSAMPGQGKYEQYF
DNA: TGTGCCAGTAGTGCGATGCCGGGACAGGGGAAGTACGAGCAGTACTTC
J: TRBJ2-7
D: TRBD1
V: TRBV19
size: NA

CDR3: CASSQDSPPREKLFF
DNA: TGCGCCAGCAGCCAGGATTCCCCACCAAGGGAAAAACTGTTTTTT
J: TRBJ1-4
D: NA
V: TRBV4-3
size: NA

CDR3: CASSFYRDRGADTQYF
DNA: TGTGCCAGCAGCTTTTACCGGGACAGGGGCGCAGATACGCAGTATTTT
J: TRBJ2-3
D: TRBD1
V: TRBV7-9
size: NA

CDR3: CASSSGLAAGELFF
DNA: TGTGCCAGCAGCTCGGGACTAGCGGCCGGGGAGCTGTTTTTT
J: TRBJ2-2
D: TRBD2
V: TRBV7-9
size: many

CDR3: CASSDIQETQYF
DNA: TGTGCCAGCAGTGATATCCAAGAGACCCAGTACTTC
J: TRBJ2-5
D: NA
V: TRBV6-1
size: NA

CDR3: CASRSGTAGYGYTF
DNA: TGTGCCAGCAGATCCGGGACAGCAGGCTATGGCTACACCTTC
J: TRBJ1-2
D: TRBD1
V: TRBV28
size: NA

CDR3: CASSRMGAAEHYTF
DNA: TGCGCCAGCAGCAGGATGGGGGCAGCCGAACACTACACCTTC
J: TRBJ1-2
D: NA
V: TRBV5-1
size: once

CDR3: CAIRPGLGTDTQYF
DNA: TGTGCCATCAGGCCGGGACTTGGCACAGATACGCAGTATTTT
J: TRBJ2-3
D: NA
V: TRBV10-3
size: NA

CDR3: CASSLGSYEQYF
DNA: TGTGCCAGCAGCTTAGGATCCTACGAGCAGTACTTC
J: TRBJ2-7
D: NA
V: TRBV7-8
size: NA

CDR3: CASRRQGAYEQYF
DNA: TGTGCCAGCAGACGACAGGGGGCTTACGAGCAGTACTTC
J: TRBJ2-7
D: TRBD1
V: TRBV28
size: NA

CDR3: CAIGLAGDNEQFF
DNA: TGTGCCATTGGACTAGCGGGAGACAATGAGCAGTTCTTC
J: TRBJ2-1
D: TRBD2
V: TRBV10-3
size: NA

CDR3: CATSRGVGMDGYTF
DNA: TGTGCCACCAGCAGGGGTGTGGGCATGGACGGCTACACCTTC
J: TRBJ1-2
D: NA
V: TRBV15
size: NA

CDR3: CAISDAAGANYGYTF
DNA: TGTGCCATCAGTGACGCTGCAGGGGCTAACTATGGCTACACCTTC
J: TRBJ1-2
D: NA
V: TRBV10-3
size: NA

CDR3: CASSSTREGIFEQFF
DNA: TGTGCCAGCAGCTCGACGCGGGAGGGCATTTTTGAGCAGTTCTTC
J: TRBJ2-1
D: TRBD2
V: TRBV7-9
size: once

CDR3: CASSSRLYTGELFF
DNA: TGTGCCAGCAGCTCAAGACTATACACCGGGGAGCTGTTTTTT
J: TRBJ2-2
D: NA
V: TRBV7-3
size: NA

CDR3: CASSEGQGAEAFF
DNA: TGTGCCAGCAGCGAGGGACAGGGCGCTGAAGCTTTCTTT
J: TRBJ1-1
D: TRBD1
V: TRBV25-1
size: NA

CDR3: CAWNPDRTYYEQYF
DNA: TGTGCCTGGAATCCCGACAGGACCTACTACGAGCAGTACTTC
J: TRBJ2-7
D: NA
V: TRBV30
size: NA

CDR3: CASSLAVTTGTDTQYF
DNA: TGTGCCAGCAGCTTAGCAGTTACTACCGGTACAGATACGCAGTATTTT
J: TRBJ2-3
D: NA
V: TRBV7-6
size: NA

CDR3: CASSVGRARFDEQFF
DNA: TGTGCCAGCAGCGTGGGCAGGGCTCGCTTCGATGAGCAGTTCTTC
J: TRBJ2-1
D: NA
V: TRBV9
size: NA

CDR3: CASSISSSYNSPLHF
DNA: TGTGCCAGTAGTATCTCGTCAAGCTATAATTCACCCCTCCACTTT
J: TRBJ1-6
D: NA
V: TRBV19
size: NA

CDR3: CASSHTTSGTYEQYF
DNA: TGTGCCAGCAGCCACACTACTAGCGGAACCTACGAGCAGTACTTC
J: TRBJ2-7
D: TRBD2
V: TRBV14
size: NA

CDR3: CAWSVGYGYTF
DNA: TGTGCCTGGAGCGTTGGATATGGCTACACCTTC
J: TRBJ1-2
D: NA
V: TRBV30
size: NA

CDR3: CASSPFRGSAYEQYF
DNA: TGTGCCAGCTCACCTTTCAGGGGGTCGGCCTACGAGCAGTACTTC
J: TRBJ2-7
D: TRBD1
V: TRBV18
size: once

CDR3: CASSVGGAGANYGYTF
DNA: TGTGCCAGCAGCGTAGGGGGCGCTGGGGCTAACTATGGCTACACCTTC
J: TRBJ1-2
D: NA
V: TRBV9
size: NA

CDR3: CASSPPGQRISYEQYF
DNA: TGTGCCAGCAGTCCCCCAGGCCAGCGTATCTCCTACGAGCAGTACTTC
J: TRBJ2-7
D: NA
V: TRBV28
size: NA

CDR3: CASRPGTDNYEQYF
DNA: TGCGCCAGCAGGCCCGGGACAGATAACTACGAGCAGTACTTC
J: TRBJ2-7
D: TRBD1
V: TRBV10-2
size: NA

CDR3: CASSVAVEDEKLFF
DNA: TGCGCCAGCAGTGTGGCAGTAGAGGATGAAAAACTGTTTTTT
J: TRBJ1-4
D: NA
V: TRBV5-1
size: NA

CDR3: CASTRPQFF
DNA: TGTGCCAGCACCCGACCGCAGTTCTTC
J: TRBJ2-1
D: NA
V: TRBV27
size: few

CDR3: CASSGGQTYGYTF
DNA: TGTGCCAGCAGCGGTGGACAGACCTATGGCTACACCTTC
J: TRBJ1-2
D: NA
V: TRBV9
size: NA

CDR3: CASSQVGLPYNEQFF
DNA: TGCGCCAGCAGCCAAGTTGGACTGCCGTACAATGAGCAGTTCTTC
J: TRBJ2-1
D: NA
V: TRBV4-1
size: NA

CDR3: CASSLLGGPYNEQFF
DNA: TGTGCCAGCAGCTTATTGGGAGGGCCGTACAATGAGCAGTTCTTC
J: TRBJ2-1
D: TRBD2
V: TRBV7-9
size: NA

CDR3: CASSSGLAGDGMETQYF
DNA: TGCGCCAGCAGCTCAGGACTAGCGGGAGACGGCATGGAGACCCAGTACTTC
J: TRBJ2-5
D: TRBD2
V: TRBV5-1
size: NA

CDR3: CASSGSSGQETQYF
DNA: TGTGCCAGCAGCGGATCTAGCGGTCAAGAGACCCAGTACTTC
J: TRBJ2-5
D: TRBD2
V: TRBV9
size: NA

CDR3: CASRRNQGVVFGYTF
DNA: TGTGCCAGCAGAAGAAACCAGGGGGTGGTGTTTGGCTACACCTTC
J: TRBJ1-2
D: TRBD1
V: TRBV28
size: once

CDR3: CASRMGQGRGYTF
DNA: TGTGCCAGCAGAATGGGACAGGGAAGAGGCTACACCTTC
J: TRBJ1-2
D: TRBD1
V: TRBV7-2
size: NA

CDR3: CASSQTPVNAGNTIYF
DNA: TGTGCCAGCTCACAAACCCCAGTCAACGCTGGAAACACCATATATTTT
J: TRBJ1-3
D: NA
V: TRBV18
size: NA

CDR3: CASSLGGTGDAGYTF
DNA: TGCGCCAGCAGCTTGGGGGGTACAGGGGACGCTGGCTACACCTTC
J: TRBJ1-2
D: TRBD1
V: TRBV5-1
size: once

CDR3: CASSEEGDDQPQHF
DNA: TGTGCCAGCAGTGAGGAGGGGGATGACCAGCCCCAGCATTTT
J: TRBJ1-5
D: NA
V: TRBV2
size: NA

CDR3: CASSPYRTSGMGDTQYF
DNA: TGTGCCAGCAGCCCCTATAGGACTAGCGGGATGGGAGATACGCAGTATTTT
J: TRBJ2-3
D: TRBD2
V: TRBV7-9
size: NA

CDR3: CASSEYRGNNYEQYF
DNA: TGTGCCAGCAGTGAATATAGGGGAAATAACTACGAGCAGTACTTC
J: TRBJ2-7
D: NA
V: TRBV25-1
size: once